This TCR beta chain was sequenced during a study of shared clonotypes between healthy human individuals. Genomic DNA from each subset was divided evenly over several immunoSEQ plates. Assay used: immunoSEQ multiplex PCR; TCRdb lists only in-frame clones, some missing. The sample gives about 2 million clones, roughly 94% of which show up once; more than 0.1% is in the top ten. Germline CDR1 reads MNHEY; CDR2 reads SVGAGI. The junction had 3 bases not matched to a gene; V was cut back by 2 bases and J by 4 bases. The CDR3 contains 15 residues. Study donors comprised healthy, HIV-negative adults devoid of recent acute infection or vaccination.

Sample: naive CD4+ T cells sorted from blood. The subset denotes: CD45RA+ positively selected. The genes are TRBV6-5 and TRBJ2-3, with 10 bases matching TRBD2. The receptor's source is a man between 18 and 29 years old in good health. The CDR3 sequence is CASSYTSGDADTQYF. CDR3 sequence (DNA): TGTGCCAGCAGTTACACTAGCGGGGACGCAGATACGCAGTATTTT.